A selection of T cell receptor beta chains follows, all from one sample in a study of blood T cell repertoires in COVID-19. Assay used: immunoSEQ multiplex PCR; TCRdb lists only in-frame clones, some missing. The data show about 80,000 clones, approximately 80% seen once. Material for sequencing was peripheral blood. The receptors derive from a human donor in a cohort sampled during active COVID-19. Each CDR3 is given with its conserved first and last residue. D genes are given only for firm matches. Part of the rows lack a size; the others show once, few, many or a class for expanded clones.

TRBD1,-,TRBV5-6,TRBJ1-4,TGTGCCAGCAGCGAGACGGGACAGACAACTAATGAAAAACTGTTTTTT,CASSETGQTTNEKLFF
TRBD1,-,TRBV29-1,TRBJ1-2,TGCAGTGCAACGGCGGGGACAGGTTGGGACTATGGCTACACCTTC,CSATAGTGWDYGYTF
TRBD2,few,TRBV27,TRBJ2-7,TGTGCCAGCAGTGGAGGGACTAGCGGGGGGATCCAGTACTTC,CASSGGTSGGIQYF
-,-,TRBV27,TRBJ2-1,TGTGCCAGCAGTTCATTCGGTGGTTCCGATGAGCAGTTCTTC,CASSSFGGSDEQFF
-,-,TRBV9,TRBJ2-3,TGTGCCAGCAGCGTAGATGGGGCCCGCCCAGATACGCAGTATTTT,CASSVDGARPDTQYF
TRBD2,-,TRBV5-1,TRBJ2-3,TGCGCCAGCAGCTCCTGGATAGCGGGGCCCACAGATACGCAGTATTTT,CASSSWIAGPTDTQYF
-,-,TRBV5-4,TRBJ2-4,TGTGCCAGCAGCTTGGCCGGCAGGGTCGGAACCAAAAACATTCAGTACTTC,CASSLAGRVGTKNIQYF
-,-,TRBV11-2,TRBJ1-5,TGTGCCAGCAGCGAAACGGGGAGTGGACAGCCCCAGCATTTT,CASSETGSGQPQHF
TRBD1,-,TRBV5-3,TRBJ1-5,TGTGCCAGAAACCAACAGGGGAAGCAAAATCAGCCCCAGCATTTT,CARNQQGKQNQPQHF
-,-,TRBV21-1,TRBJ1-5,TGTGCCAGCAGCAAAGATTTGGAGAGGGGGCATCAGCCCCAGCATTTT,CASSKDLERGHQPQHF